The 20 T cell receptor beta chains listed next were all sequenced from one sample in a study of blood T cell repertoires in COVID-19 (TCRdb year 2020). Libraries were prepared through the immunoSEQ multiplex PCR assay. Held by TCRdb, this immuneACCESS table contains in-frame sequences only and omits some clones. Under half of the omission traces to an unresolved V gene where checked; the cause of the rest is unknown. The sample data list almost 300,000 clones, and just under 90% of these were observed just once. Of the sample, approximately 12% is held by the ten largest clones. Input material: peripheral blood. The receptors derive from a woman aged 30 to 39 with COVID-19, enrolled during active disease.

This chain connects TRBV3-1 (or the pseudogene TRBV3-2) to TRBJ2-2; D gene unclear. Deletions cut 0 bases from V and 2 bases from J, with 10 bases between. CDR1 LGHDT and CDR2 YNNKEL come from the germline V gene (reference sequence). This CDR3 spans 16 amino acids. This chain's CDR3 is CASSQDLGSNTGELFF. Here the CDR3 DNA reads TGTGCCAGCAGCCAAGATCTGGGCAGTAACACCGGGGAGCTGTTTTTT.

The chain employs TRBV7-2 and TRBJ1-3; D ambiguous. The CDR3 spans 15 residues. CDR1 and CDR2 (germline): SGHTA, FQGNSA. Trimming stripped 1 base from V and 1 base from J, with 8 bases between. The CDR3, as DNA: TGTGCCAGCAGCTTAGGGCCCACATCTGGAAACACCATATATTTT. It is translated as CASSLGPTSGNTIYF. The whole variable domain, remainder taken from reference TRBV7-2 and TRBJ1-3, is GAGVSQSPSNKVTEKGKDVELRCDPISGHTALYWYRQSLGQGLEFLIYFQGNSAPDKSGLPSDRFSAERTGGSVSTLTIQRTQQEDSAVYLCASSLGPTSGNTIYFGEGSWLTVV.

In its sample, this clone was seen a few times. The chain uses TRBV6-5 and TRBJ1-5; 8 bases align to TRBD1. Unmatched junction bases numbered 5, after V lost 6 bases and J lost 4 bases. In germline, CDR1 is MNHEY, CDR2 SVGAGI. CDR3 size: 14 residues. The CDR3 nucleotides read TGTGCCAGCAGGGACAGGGTCTATAATCAGCCCCAGCATTTT. It encodes CASRDRVYNQPQHF.

The V gene is TRBV19, the J gene TRBJ2-7; 7 bases align to TRBD2. J gave up 3 bases and V 3 bases, and 2 bases lay outside the gene matches. The CDR3 consists of 13 residues. CDR1 and CDR2 (germline): LNHDA, SQIVND (reference sequence). This CDR3 is CASSMAGDYEQYF. CDR3 coding DNA: TGTGCCAGTAGTATGGCGGGGGACTACGAGCAGTACTTC.

The V and J genes are TRBV18 and TRBJ1-2; D is unclear. Trimming took 2 bases from V and 8 from J, leaving 12 bases between them. Germline V CDR1 and CDR2: KGHSH, LQKENI. This CDR3 has 13 amino acids. Here the CDR3 DNA reads TGTGCCAGCTCACCATTGTTAAGCGACGGCTACACCTTC. Protein sequence: CASSPLLSDGYTF.

The chain carries TRBV10-2 and TRBJ1-1, with D hard to call. The germline V and J ends were trimmed by 3 bases and 0 bases, with 14 bases remaining between them. The CDR3 extends over 16 amino acids. Germline V CDR1 and CDR2: WSHSY, SAAADI. The CDR3 region is CASSDPAGFMNTEAFF. DNA for the CDR3: TGCGCCAGCAGTGACCCCGCCGGTTTCATGAACACTGAAGCTTTCTTT.

V usage is TRBV2 and J usage is TRBJ2-7; TRBD1 might be the D (6 bases). With 3 bases removed from V and 5 bases from J, the gap between germline ends came to 20 bases. The CDR3 runs 16 residues. CDR1 and CDR2 from the germline V gene are SNHLY and FYNNEI. CDR3 DNA sequence: TGTGCCAGCAGTGATTTAGGTATTGGACAGTCCCACGAGCAGTACTTC. This codes for CASSDLGIGQSHEQYF.

The chain is built from TRBV6-5 and TRBJ1-4, with TRBD1 matching 9 bases. J lost 8 bases, V lost 6 bases, and 10 bases had no gene match. The CDR3 has 15 residues. CDR1 and CDR2 from the germline V gene are MNHEY and SVGAGI. Written as DNA, the CDR3 is TGTGCCAGCAGCGCCGCCGGGACAGGGAAAGAAAAACTGTTTTTT. It yields the protein CASSAAGTGKEKLFF.

V and J are TRBV14 and TRBJ2-3; D perhaps matches TRBD1 (6 bases). CDR1 is SGHDN, CDR2 FVKESK, per germline. The CDR3 is 14 amino acids. Trimming removed 4 bases at V and 4 bases at J, with 12 bases between. Here the CDR3 DNA reads TGTGCCAGCAGCCGGCAGGGGAATGCAGATACGCAGTATTTT. Protein: CASSRQGNADTQYF.

The genes are TRBV6-5 and TRBJ2-3; 9 nucleotides match TRBD2. The germline gives CDR1 MNHEY, CDR2 SVGAGI. V was pared by 0 bases and J by 9 bases, with 7 bases of the junction left unmatched. The CDR3 length is 15 residues. The CDR3 bases are TGTGCCAGCAGTTACTCGTCCTTAGCGGGGGTCACGCAGTATTTT. Protein: CASSYSSLAGVTQYF.

The chain has TRBV3-1 (or the pseudogene TRBV3-2) and TRBJ2-1; the D is unclear. The CDR3 totals 13 residues. CDR1 LGHDT and CDR2 YNNKEL come from the germline V gene (reference sequence). V dropped 4 bases and J dropped 5 bases, with 9 bases sitting between them. This CDR3 is CASSLSPNNEQFF. The CDR3 nucleotides read TGTGCCAGCAGCCTATCCCCTAACAATGAGCAGTTCTTC.

The rearrangement links TRBV2 to TRBJ1-3; D unclear. This CDR3 has 15 residues. Trimming shortened V by 5 bases and J by 5 bases, and 16 bases separated the two germline ends. The germline gives CDR1 SNHLY, CDR2 FYNNEI. CDR3 DNA: TGTGCCAGCAGTAAAGAAGGACTGCATCGAAACACCATATATTTT. This codes for CASSKEGLHRNTIYF.

The chain employs TRBV4-1 and TRBJ2-1, with 8 bases aligning to TRBD2. V gave up 1 base and J gave up 0 bases; unmatched junction bases: 5. The CDR3 runs 17 residues. CDR1 and CDR2 from the germline V gene are MGHRA and YSYEKL. The CDR3 DNA is TGCGCCAGCAGCCAAGTCTTTAGCGGGGTCTCCTACAATGAGCAGTTCTTC. Its translation is CASSQVFSGVSYNEQFF.

This chain joins TRBV19 and TRBJ1-5; D uncertain. Germline V gene sequence: CDR1 LNHDA, CDR2 SQIVND (reference sequence). V lost 7 bases and J lost 3, with 16 bases in between. The CDR3 spans 15 residues. CDR3 bases: TGTGCCAGTAACCCCAGGAGGTTTGACAATCAGCCCCAGCATTTT. This codes for CASNPRRFDNQPQHF.

The chain uses TRBV27 and TRBJ1-4, with D possibly matching TRBD1 (6 bases). The V and J ends lost 0 bases and 5 bases respectively, with 10 bases between them. CDR3 length: 15 amino acids. Germline V gives CDR1 MNHEY, CDR2 SMNVEV (reference sequence). The CDR3 loop is CASSLSQRGNEKLFF. CDR3 sequence (DNA): TGTGCCAGCAGTTTATCGCAGAGGGGGAATGAAAAACTGTTTTTT. Supplemented by reference TRBV27 and TRBJ1-4, the full variable domain reads EAQVTQNPRYLITVTGKKLTVTCSQNMNHEYMSWYRQDPGLGLRQIYYSMNVEVTDKGDVPEGYKVSRKEKRNFPLILESPSPNQTSLYFCASSLSQRGNEKLFFGSGTQLSVL.

This rearrangement joins TRBV7-9 to TRBJ1-2, with unresolved D. This CDR3 is 13 amino acids long. Germline V gives CDR1 SEHNR, CDR2 FQNEAQ (reference sequence). V was clipped by 3 bases and J by 7 bases, with 12 bases between them. The DNA for the CDR3 is TGTGCCAGCAGCTTTAGTTCCGGGTTTGGCTACACCTTC. This sequence encodes CASSFSSGFGYTF.

This rearrangement joins TRBV2 to TRBJ2-1, with D possibly matching TRBD1 (6 bases). The germline V gene has CDR1 SNHLY and CDR2 FYNNEI. The CDR3 spans 15 residues. V lost 6 bases and J 6 bases, leaving 18 bases between the germline ends. CDR3 protein: CASRPRGRTGNEQFF. The CDR3 region has the DNA TGTGCCAGCAGGCCCAGGGGACGGACGGGCAATGAGCAGTTCTTC.

The CDR3 protein is CASSRDTSPLHF. The CDR3 bases are TGTGCCAGCAGCCGGGATACGTCACCCCTCCACTTT. The rearrangement joins TRBV5-4 to TRBJ1-6; no clear D. The germline CDR1 and CDR2 sequences are SGHNT and YYREEE (reference sequence). V was cut by 4 bases and J by 10 bases, with 9 bases left in between. This CDR3 has 12 amino acids.

V is TRBV3-1 (or the pseudogene TRBV3-2) and J is TRBJ2-1; TRBD2 agrees at 7 bases. The germline CDR1 and CDR2 sequences are LGHDT and YNNKEL (reference sequence). Trimming removed 5 bases from V and 5 bases from J; junction bases left unmatched: 12. The CDR3 loop spans 16 amino acids. The CDR3 DNA reads as TGTGCCAGCAGCTCCATTACCGGGACTACACACAATGAGCAGTTCTTC. It yields the protein CASSSITGTTHNEQFF.

V is TRBV19 and J is TRBJ1-6; no reliable D call. The length of the CDR3 is 15 residues. Germline lookup yields CDR1 LNHDA and CDR2 SQIVND (reference sequence). The V and J ends lost 2 bases and 3 bases respectively, with 8 bases between them. CDR3 region: CASSINSYYNSPLHF. In DNA, the CDR3 is TGTGCCAGTAGTATAAACAGCTACTATAATTCACCCCTCCACTTT.